Presented here are 17 T cell receptor beta chains from one specimen sequenced in a study of breast tumors, draining lymph nodes, adjacent tissues. From the multiplex PCR reads, TCRdb called clonotypes with MiXCR, one entry per CDR3 protein. The sample holds over 20,000 distinct CDR3 sequences, roughly a quarter seen once. Specimen: breast tumor tissue. These receptors were collected from a female donor with breast cancer. Some clones in this sample may be carry-over from other donors' samples.

This clonotype has a count of ten or more. The chain is built from TRBV20-1 and TRBJ2-7; 11 nucleotides align to TRBD2. Germline lookup yields CDR1 DFQATT and CDR2 SNEGSKA (reference sequence). CDR3 length: 16 amino acids. Trimming at V came to 5 bases and at J to 0 bases, leaving 9 bases not matched to a gene. The DNA of the CDR3 is TGCAGTGCTGCCCAACTTACTAGCGGGGGCTCCTACGAGCAGTACTTC. Protein: CSAAQLTSGGSYEQYF.

In its sample, this clonotype was seen many times. The rearrangement joins TRBV5-6 to TRBJ2-1; TRBD2 is a possible D gene (6 bases). Germline assignment: CDR1 SGHDT and CDR2 YYEEEE. This CDR3 has 15 residues. The V gene lost 5 bases and the J gene lost 9 bases, with 21 bases spanning the gap. The chain's CDR3 is CASRYRGTGPIEQFF. CDR3 bases: TGTGCCAGCAGATACCGCGGGACGGGCCCCATTGAGCAGTTCTTC.

This clonotype was seen at least ten times. The rearrangement links TRBV6-5 to TRBJ2-1, with D unresolved. The CDR3 sequence is 13 residues long. V was cut by 7 bases and J by 1 base, with 8 bases left in between. CDR1 is MNHEY, CDR2 SVGAGI, per germline. This chain's CDR3 is CASKTASYNEQFF. The DNA of the CDR3 is TGTGCCAGCAAGACGGCTTCCTACAATGAGCAGTTCTTC.

In this sample, this clonotype turned up many times. This chain links TRBV19 with TRBJ1-6; a possible D gene is TRBD1 (6 bases). The CDR3 has 13 residues. In germline, CDR1 is LNHDA, CDR2 SQIVND (reference sequence). Deletions cut 6 bases from V and 8 bases from J, with 11 bases between. CDR3 DNA: TGTGCCAGTAGCCCACGGGGGCATTCACCCCTCCACTTT. Protein sequence: CASSPRGHSPLHF.

This clonotype has ten or more counts. This sequence joins TRBV3-1 and TRBJ2-1, with 12 bases matching TRBD2. V lost 4 bases, J lost 9 bases, and 7 bases stayed unmatched. The germline gives CDR1 LGHDT, CDR2 YNNKEL (reference sequence). This CDR3 contains 15 residues. The CDR3 protein is CASSPTSGSSGEQFF. DNA for the CDR3: TGTGCCAGCAGCCCGACTAGCGGGAGTAGTGGTGAGCAGTTCTTC.

CDR3 region: CASSYGTGNYGYTF. In DNA form, the CDR3 reads TGTGCCAGCAGTTATGGGACGGGGAACTATGGCTACACCTTC. The chain links TRBV6-6 to TRBJ1-2; D may be TRBD1 (5 bases). The germline gives CDR1 MNHNY, CDR2 SVGAGI (reference sequence). Trimming stripped 3 bases from V and 2 bases from J, with 10 bases between. This CDR3 has 14 residues.

Details on this clonotype: A read error is possible here, since a much larger clone lies one base away. The rearrangement joins TRBV3-1 to TRBJ2-7; D remains unclear. CDR1 LGHDT and CDR2 YNNKEL come from the germline V gene (reference sequence). The length of the CDR3 is 13 residues. This CDR3 is CAGSQDGTYEQYF. DNA for the CDR3: TGTGCCGGCAGCCAAGATGGCACTTACGAGCAGTACTTC.

This clonotype was seen many times. This chain connects TRBV20-1 to TRBJ2-7, with a possible D match to TRBD2 (6 bases). The CDR3 runs to 15 residues. Trimming shortened V by 2 bases and J by 0 bases, and 14 bases separated the two germline ends. Looked up from germline, CDR1 is DFQATT and CDR2 is SNEGSKA (reference sequence). The CDR3 here is CSARSLEGSSYEQYF. The DNA of the CDR3 is TGCAGTGCTAGATCATTGGAGGGGAGCTCCTACGAGCAGTACTTC.

In its sample, this clonotype is medium-sized. The chain is built from TRBV18 and TRBJ2-3; no firm D call. V lost 2 bases and J 2 bases, leaving 2 bases between the germline ends. From germline, CDR1 is KGHSH and CDR2 LQKENI. This CDR3 is built from 12 residues. The CDR3 loop is CASSPVTDTQYF. CDR3 nucleotides: TGTGCCAGCTCACCAGTCACAGATACGCAGTATTTT.

The chain employs TRBV18 and TRBJ2-5; D not resolved. CDR1 is KGHSH, CDR2 LQKENI, per germline. This CDR3 is 15 amino acids long. V dropped 2 bases and J dropped 1 base, with 11 bases sitting between them. CDR3 region: CASSPEYSPQETQYF. CDR3 in DNA: TGTGCCAGCTCACCAGAATACAGTCCCCAAGAGACCCAGTACTTC. The full variable domain, in which reference TRBV18 and TRBJ2-5 provide the parts outside the CDR3, is NAGVMQNPRHLVRRRGQEARLRCSPMKGHSHVYWYRQLPEEGLKFMVYLQKENIIDESGMPKERFSAEFPKEGPSILRIQQVVRGDSAAYFCASSPEYSPQETQYFGPGTRLLVL.

This clonotype was seen repeatedly, ten times or more. The J gene is TRBJ1-4, the V gene TRBV6-1; D remains ambiguous. This CDR3 contains 13 residues. In germline, CDR1 is MNHNS, CDR2 SASEGT. Trimming shortened V by 2 bases and J by 11 bases, and 12 bases separated the two germline ends. The CDR3: CASSEQAVRKLFF. In nucleotides, the CDR3 is TGTGCCAGCAGTGAACAGGCCGTTCGGAAACTGTTTTTT.

This clonotype has more than one count but fewer than ten. A read error may explain this, as a much larger clone is one base away. This rearrangement joins TRBV15 to TRBJ2-5, with 16 bases fitting TRBD2. Germline-derived CDR1 and CDR2 are LNHNV and YYDKDF (reference sequence). The CDR3 is 17 amino acids. CDR3 loop: CTTSSGGLAGGQETQYF. The CDR3 DNA sequence: TGTACCACCAGCAGTGGGGGACTAGCGGGAGGGCAGGAGACCCAGTACTTC.

About this clonotype: A much bigger clone sits one base away, suggesting this may be a read error. The chain recombines TRBV4-2 with TRBJ2-4; 9 bases are a match to TRBD1. Germline CDR1 and CDR2: LGHNA and YNFKEQ. CDR3 size: 16 residues. J lost 8 bases, V lost 2 bases, and 10 bases had no gene match. CDR3 residues: CASSQIATGGKDIQYF. The CDR3 nucleotides read TGTGCCAGCAGCCAAATCGCGACAGGGGGAAAAGACATTCAGTACTTC.

The table lists this clonotype with a few counts. This may be a read error: a much more frequent sequence differs by one nucleotide. The conserved closing phenylalanine or tryptophan is absent in this CDR3, likely reflecting a read error. V gene TRBV18 combines with J gene TRBJ1-5; no clear D. The V end lost 6 bases, the J end lost 6 bases, and 15 bases lay between the germline ends. The CDR3 has 14 amino acids. Germline V gene data show CDR1 as KGHSH and CDR2 as LQKENI. The CDR3 here is CASSTTALVQPQHS. The CDR3 coding sequence is TGTGCCAGCTCGACTACTGCCCTGGTTCAGCCCCAGCATTCT.

At least ten counts were recorded for this clonotype. The chain combines TRBV18 with TRBJ2-5; D is undetermined. Germline V gene lookup returns CDR1 KGHSH and CDR2 LQKENI. This CDR3 has 11 amino acids. V lost 4 bases to trimming and J lost 5 bases, with 5 bases between them. The CDR3 DNA is TGTGCCAGCTCACAGTCGGAGACCCAGTACTTC. Translating it yields CASSQSETQYF.

This clonotype occurred many times. The chain links TRBV20-1 to TRBJ2-7; 7 nucleotides agree with TRBD1. Germline CDR1 DFQATT, CDR2 SNEGSKA (reference sequence). J lost 2 bases, V lost 3 bases, and 7 bases had no gene match. This CDR3 is built from 14 residues. CDR3 loop: CSASRYDRAYEQYF. As DNA, the CDR3 is TGCAGTGCTAGTAGGTACGACAGGGCCTACGAGCAGTACTTC.

This clonotype was seen ten or more times. The chain recombines TRBV12-3 or TRBV12-4 with TRBJ1-5; TRBD1 matches at 8 bases. V gave up 6 bases and J gave up 4 bases; unmatched junction bases: 2. The CDR3 is 13 residues long. The CDR3 coding sequence is TGTGCCAGCAGAGGGACAGGTAATCAGCCCCAGCATTTT. It translates to CASRGTGNQPQHF.